A selection of T cell receptor beta chains follows, all from one sample in a study of OX40 agonist ivuxolimab in advanced cancers. Sequenced by immunoSEQ multiplex PCR; TCRdb stores in-frame clones only, minus some. This sample carries roughly 68,000 clones, roughly 84% of them seen once, and the ten largest clones take almost 1.5%. Specimen: CD4+ or CD8+ T cells sorted from blood, collected in a trial of the OX40 agonist ivuxolimab. The receptors here all came from an adult with an advanced solid tumor such as melanoma, head and neck, liver or kidney cancer. Both conserved end residues are part of each CDR3. Some rows mark clone size as missing; the rest say once, few, many or name a class of expanded clone.

.,TRBJ1-6,TRBV6-9,CASSEAVTGRLSPPHF
.,TRBJ2-2,TRBV6-1,CASTETVNTGELFF
.,TRBJ2-7,TRBV7-8,CASSDSGTIPPQQYF
.,TRBJ1-5,TRBV7-9,CASSLTPNQPQHF
.,TRBJ1-2,TRBV19,CASSTWAANTGYGYTF
.,TRBJ1-5,TRBV6-5,CASRAGQGRNQPQHF
.,TRBJ2-7,TRBV5-1,CASSLVGTGSYEQYF
once,TRBJ2-7,TRBV18,CASSPLDRYEQYF
.,TRBJ1-4,TRBV29-1,CSVEGTGGEKLFF
.,TRBJ2-5,TRBV5-1,CASSFGTGVQETQYF
.,TRBJ2-5,TRBV6-1,CASRTSAQETQYF
.,TRBJ1-5,TRBV28,CASSPPDRGRYQPQHF
.,TRBJ1-5,TRBV5-4,CASSSFQGGPNQPQHF
.,TRBJ2-7,TRBV29-1,CSVAVRTVKAYEQYF
.,TRBJ1-5,TRBV27,CASSVGQGTRKHF
.,TRBJ1-6,TRBV5-1,CASARGPGQGDSPLHF
.,TRBJ1-2,TRBV6-5,CASSYSGQGDGYTF
.,TRBJ2-2,TRBV2,CASQPPAGFPGELFF
.,TRBJ1-2,TRBV5-6,CASSLAANYGYTF
.,TRBJ1-1,TRBV6-5,CASSRTASNTEAFF
.,TRBJ2-7,TRBV11-2,CASSFSQGISYEQYF
.,TRBJ2-7,TRBV6-1,CASRTVSYEQYF
.,TRBJ1-1,TRBV7-9,CASSRKDRLSTEAFF
.,TRBJ2-3,TRBV27,CASSLWGQGAGTDTQYF
.,TRBJ2-7,TRBV7-2,CASSFSSYEQYF
few,TRBJ1-2,TRBV19,CASSSTGGNYGYTF
.,TRBJ1-1,TRBV6-1,CASSVTGLNTEAFF
.,TRBJ2-7,TRBV2,CASSVVRNGEQYF
.,TRBJ1-1,TRBV15,CATSRVRENTEAFF
few,TRBJ2-2,TRBV11-3,CASSFRLGAADTGELFF
.,TRBJ1-3,TRBV6-5,CASSSTGSSGNTIYF
.,TRBJ2-7,TRBV5-4,CASTLGAGISYEQYF
.,TRBJ2-2,TRBV7-9,CASTQRGQAITGELFF
few,TRBJ2-1,TRBV12-5,CASAPDRVVKDEQFF
.,TRBJ1-4,TRBV10-2,CASSDSNEKLFF
.,TRBJ2-7,TRBV5-1,CASSLGGQFRNEQYF
.,TRBJ2-5,TRBV18,CASSPIQGQETQYF
.,TRBJ2-3,TRBV6-4,CASGAGHPQYF
.,TRBJ2-7,TRBV29-1,CSVEGQGAVEQYF
.,TRBJ1-1,TRBV28,CASSLYVSWDTDRQMNTEAFF
once,TRBJ2-2,TRBV19,CASMASGGSNTGELFF
.,TRBJ2-1,TRBV9,CASSVMAVGEQFF
.,TRBJ1-6,TRBV5-1,CASSLGGPLNSPLHF